The 10 T cell receptor beta chains given below trace back to one sample, sequenced in a study of T cell responses to AZD1222 COVID-19 vaccine. Measured with immunoSEQ multiplex PCR; TCRdb has only the in-frame clones, and not every one. The sample contains approximately 140,000 clones, roughly 88% of which appear only once. Sequencing was performed on peripheral blood, taken on day 0 of AZD1222 vaccination. The source of these receptors is an adult in good health.

This chain uses TRBV7-2 with TRBJ1-2; no clear D gene. Per germline, CDR1 SGHTA and CDR2 FQGNSA. The CDR3 consists of 13 residues. V dropped 0 bases and J dropped 1 base, with 3 bases sitting between them. The CDR3 nucleotides read TGTGCCAGCAGCTTAGCGGGTAACTATGGCTACACCTTC. This gives the protein CASSLAGNYGYTF.

The chain recombines TRBV10-2 with TRBJ1-4; D is undetermined. V dropped 3 bases and J dropped 0 bases, with 8 bases sitting between them. CDR3 length equals 15 residues. From germline, CDR1 is WSHSY and CDR2 SAAADI. CDR3 in amino acids: CASSEAGATNEKLFF. DNA of the CDR3: TGCGCCAGCAGTGAAGCGGGTGCAACTAATGAAAAACTGTTTTTT.

The genes are TRBV13 and TRBJ2-5, with 8 bases lining up with TRBD2. Trimming removed 5 bases from V and 5 bases from J; junction bases left unmatched: 10. The length of the CDR3 is 15 residues. The germline CDR1 and CDR2 sequences are PRHDT and FYEKMQ (reference sequence). The CDR3 region is CASSPRTSPSETQYF. CDR3 coding DNA: TGTGCCAGCAGCCCACGGACTAGCCCGAGCGAGACCCAGTACTTC.

This rearrangement joins TRBV6-5 to TRBJ1-1, with D possibly being TRBD1 (6 bases). Germline CDR1 and CDR2: MNHEY and SVGAGI. With 6 bases removed from V and 1 base from J, the gap between germline ends came to 12 bases. This CDR3 contains 14 residues. This CDR3 is CASRWGGPNTEAFF. The CDR3 nucleotides are TGTGCCAGCAGATGGGGGGGGCCGAACACTGAAGCTTTCTTT.

V gene TRBV18 combines with J gene TRBJ1-2; D possibly corresponds to TRBD1 (5 bases). Germline lookup yields CDR1 KGHSH and CDR2 LQKENI. V dropped 8 bases and J dropped 4 bases, with 17 bases sitting between them. The CDR3 covers 14 residues. CDR3 in DNA: TGTGCCAGCCAGGGAAAGGGGAGGGCCTATGGCTACACCTTC. This sequence encodes CASQGKGRAYGYTF.

The rearrangement uses TRBV28 and TRBJ1-2; 10 bases align to TRBD1. V lost 8 bases and J lost 5; bases outside the gene matches: 11. Germline V gives CDR1 MDHEN, CDR2 SYDVKM. The CDR3 has 15 amino acids. The CDR3 DNA reads TGTGCCAGCGAAGGGGGGACAGGGGCGAATTATGGCTACACCTTC. This encodes CASEGGTGANYGYTF.

This chain connects TRBV14 to TRBJ1-2, with 7 bases identical to TRBD1. The CDR3 contains 16 residues. Germline CDR1 SGHDN, CDR2 FVKESK. Trimming at V came to 4 bases and at J to 5 bases, leaving 13 bases not matched to a gene. The CDR3 spells CASSPTLGGGLYGYTF. CDR3 in DNA: TGTGCCAGCAGCCCCACCTTGGGAGGGGGCCTATATGGCTACACCTTC.

The CDR3 nucleotides are TGTGCCAGCAGTCCCGGGGATCAGCCCCAGCATTTT. Residues: CASSPGDQPQHF. The rearrangement links TRBV12-3 or TRBV12-4 to TRBJ1-5, with D hard to call. Trimming took off 5 bases at V and 5 bases at J, with 7 bases between the two ends. The CDR3 is made up of 12 amino acids.

This chain joins TRBV5-5 and TRBJ1-5, with D uncertain. Trimming removed 2 bases at V and 0 bases at J, with 3 bases between. CDR1 and CDR2 from the germline V gene are SGHKS and YYEKEE (reference sequence). This CDR3 region has 13 residues. In nucleotides, the CDR3 is TGTGCCAGCAGCTTAAGTAGCAATCAGCCCCAGCATTTT. Encoded protein: CASSLSSNQPQHF.

The chain carries TRBV5-5 and TRBJ2-7; 7 positions agree with TRBD2. This CDR3 contains 15 residues. V lost 1 base to trimming and J lost 6 bases; unmatched junction nucleotides: 10. Germline V gene data show CDR1 as SGHKS and CDR2 as YYEKEE (reference sequence). The DNA for the CDR3 is TGTGCCAGCAGCTTGTCCCGGGACTACTTCGGCGAGCAGTACTTC. This translates into CASSLSRDYFGEQYF.